The sample holds a few counts of the clone carrying this T cell receptor (beta chain). This entry is derived from a study of T cell changes during pregnancy in multiple sclerosis. Germline CDR1 reads LGHNA; CDR2 reads YNFKEQ. This CDR3 region has 17 residues. V lost 0 bases, J lost 8 bases, and 8 bases stayed unmatched. Assay used: immunoSEQ multiplex PCR; TCRdb lists only in-frame clones, some missing. The sample consists of 30,000 to 40,000 clones, 90% to 95% of them appearing once. Source: CD8+ T cells from peripheral blood mononuclear cells, taken in the third trimester of pregnancy. The chain employs TRBV4-2 and TRBJ2-1, with 12 positions matching TRBD2. The clonotype was recovered from a female donor with multiple sclerosis, enrolled in a pregnancy study. CDR3 protein: CASSQDWASGGAHEQFF. In DNA form, the CDR3 reads TGTGCCAGCAGCCAAGATTGGGCTAGCGGGGGGGCACATGAGCAGTTCTTC.